What follows are 8 T cell receptor beta chains derived from one specimen sequenced in a study of shared clonotypes between healthy human individuals. Libraries were prepared by immunoSEQ multiplex PCR; TCRdb keeps only in-frame clonotypes and omits some of them. Among 950,000 to 1,100,000 clones listed, under 80% were seen once. The material sequenced was memory CD4+ T cells sorted from blood. Subset of the sample: CD45RA-negative fraction. All receptors derive from a man in his late teens or twenties in good health.

The V gene is TRBV6-1, the J gene TRBJ2-1; TRBD2 matches 7 bases. The CDR3 has 15 residues. V trimming: 11 bases; J trimming: 7 bases; junction bases outside the gene matches: 17. The germline gives CDR1 MNHNS, CDR2 SASEGT. The CDR3 loop is CAPNITASGGNEQFF. The DNA for the CDR3 is TGTGCCCCTAATATAACCGCTAGCGGCGGAAATGAGCAGTTCTTC.

CDR3 DNA: TGCGCCAGCAGCTTGGAGTCCCAGGGGGCCTCCTACGAGCAGTACTTC. Its protein is CASSLESQGASYEQYF. This chain joins TRBV5-1 and TRBJ2-7; 8 positions match TRBD1. After removal of 0 bases from V and 0 bases from J, the junction contained 5 bases not matched to a gene. The CDR3 is made up of 16 amino acids. Germline V lookup: CDR1 SGHRS, CDR2 YFSETQ. The whole variable domain, remainder taken from reference TRBV5-1 and TRBJ2-7, is KAGVTQTPRYLIKTRGQQVTLSCSPISGHRSVSWYQQTPGQGLQFLFEYFSETQRNKGNFPGRFSGRQFSNSRSEMNVSTLELGDSALYLCASSLESQGASYEQYFGPGTRLTVT.

This chain links TRBV6-6 with TRBJ2-6; D is ambiguous. The CDR3 contains 14 residues. Trimming shortened V by 6 bases and J by 0 bases, and 6 bases separated the two germline ends. Germline values: CDR1 MNHNY, CDR2 SVGAGI (reference sequence). The CDR3 loop is CASSTVSGANVLTF. The CDR3 DNA is TGTGCCAGCAGCACAGTCTCTGGGGCCAACGTCCTGACTTTC.

V and J are TRBV11-3 and TRBJ2-3; 7 bases are a match to TRBD2. The CDR3 runs to 13 residues. The V segment lost 0 bases and the J segment 6 bases; nucleotides outside the gene matches: 0. CDR1 and CDR2 from the germline V gene are SGHNT and YENEEA. CDR3 in DNA: TGTGCCAGCAGCTTAGAGGGAGGGGATACGCAGTATTTT. Its translation: CASSLEGGDTQYF.

The chain links TRBV5-6 to TRBJ1-3, with 11 nucleotides matching TRBD1. Per germline, CDR1 SGHDT and CDR2 YYEEEE. J lost 7 bases, V lost 4 bases, and 4 bases had no gene match. This CDR3 region has 14 residues. CDR3 DNA sequence: TGTGCCAGCAGCCTCGGACAGGGGGCGAACACCATATATTTT. This codes for CASSLGQGANTIYF. Complete variable domain (other parts from reference TRBV5-6 and TRBJ1-3): DAGVTQSPTHLIKTRGQQVTLRCSPKSGHDTVSWYQQALGQGPQFIFQYYEEEERQRGNFPDRFSGHQFPNYSSELNVNALLLGDSALYLCASSLGQGANTIYFGEGSWLTVV.

This clone has just a few counts. Other DNA variants within this sample encode the same CDR3. The chain combines TRBV18 with TRBJ1-3; D is uncertain. From germline, CDR1 is KGHSH and CDR2 LQKENI. V lost 3 bases, J lost 0 bases, and 6 bases lay in between. This CDR3 contains 14 residues. The CDR3 nucleotides are TGTGCCAGCTCACCGTCAGTCTCTGGAAACACCATATATTTT. Amino acids: CASSPSVSGNTIYF.

This clone was seen more than once but under ten times. J is TRBJ1-3 and V is TRBV5-6; possibly TRBD1 for D (5 bases). Germline V gene sequence: CDR1 SGHDT, CDR2 YYEEEE. Between the trimmed V and J ends, which lost 5 bases and 2 bases, there was a span of 5 bases. The CDR3 is 12 residues long. CDR3: CASRGAGNTIYF. Here the CDR3 DNA reads TGTGCCAGCAGGGGGGCTGGAAACACCATATATTTT.

CDR3 coding DNA: TGCGCCAGCAGCTTGGACAGACTGAGCTCCTACGAGCAGTACTTC. Its translation: CASSLDRLSSYEQYF. This chain connects TRBV5-1 to TRBJ2-7; D is undetermined. CDR1 and CDR2 from the germline V gene are SGHRS and YFSETQ. Trimming shortened V by 0 bases and J by 0 bases, and 10 bases separated the two germline ends. CDR3 length equals 15 residues.